A single sample is the source of the 24 T cell receptor beta chains below, sequenced in a study of patients and donors after allogeneic stem cell transplantation. From the RT-PCR reads, TCRdb called clonotypes with MiXCR, one entry per CDR3 protein. This sample has some 150,000 distinct CDR3 sequences; roughly 35% occur once, and the top ten carry approximately 50%. Sequencing used blood, either unsorted or a sorted T cell fraction (not recorded which). The receptors come from a human donor who was either an allogeneic HSCT recipient or a stem cell or donor lymphocyte infusion donor (not recorded which). It is not recorded whose cells these are; they may come from a transplant donor.

This clonotype came up a few times. This chain connects TRBV20-1 to TRBJ1-6, with TRBD1 matching over 7 bases. The CDR3 extends over 14 amino acids. Unmatched junction bases numbered 4, after V lost 2 bases and J lost 6 bases. Germline CDR1 is DFQATT and CDR2 is SNEGSKA (reference sequence). CDR3 sequence reads: CSARPNRGNSPLHF. CDR3 DNA: TGCAGTGCTAGACCCAACAGGGGTAATTCACCCCTCCACTTT.

Here the CDR3 DNA reads TGCAGTGCAATCCATCCTGGACAGCCGTCCAATCAGCCCCAGCATTTT. Its protein product is CSAIHPGQPSNQPQHF. V and J are TRBV20-1 and TRBJ1-5, with a possible D match to TRBD1 (6 bases). The V end was cut by 6 bases, the J end by 3 bases, with 21 bases between. CDR3 length: 16 residues. Germline V gene lookup returns CDR1 DFQATT and CDR2 SNEGSKA (reference sequence).

The rearrangement uses TRBV28 and TRBJ1-5; 7 bases map to TRBD1. The CDR3 contains 13 residues. The V gene's germline CDR1 is MDHEN and CDR2 SYDVKM. V lost 6 bases and J lost 11; bases outside the gene matches: 10. CDR3 amino acids: CASRSTGVQSQHF. In nucleotides, the CDR3 is TGTGCCAGCAGATCAACAGGGGTCCAGTCCCAGCATTTT.

The genes are TRBV6-1 and TRBJ2-3; D remains ambiguous. The germline V gene has CDR1 MNHNS and CDR2 SASEGT. Deletions cut 3 bases from V and 4 bases from J, with 11 bases between. This CDR3 region has 14 residues. The CDR3, as DNA: TGTGCCAGCAGTGAGGCTTACTACCCAGATACGCAGTATTTT. Amino acids: CASSEAYYPDTQYF.

This clonotype turned up a few times. J is TRBJ2-2 and V is TRBV4-3; 8 bases map to TRBD2. CDR3 length equals 18 residues. V lost 4 bases to trimming and J lost 2 bases; unmatched junction nucleotides: 12. Germline CDR1 is LGHNA and CDR2 is YSLEER. The CDR3 protein is CASSPTGARGANTGELFF. Here the CDR3 DNA reads TGCGCCAGCAGCCCCACCGGTGCGCGGGGGGCAAACACCGGGGAGCTGTTTTTT.

The rearrangement uses TRBV6-5 and TRBJ1-3; possible D gene TRBD1, 5 bases. This CDR3 is 13 amino acids long. Trimming took off 5 bases at V and 4 bases at J, with 9 bases between the two ends. Germline CDR1 is MNHEY and CDR2 is SVGAGI. The CDR3 is CASSPDSGNTIYF. CDR3 in DNA: TGTGCCAGCAGTCCCGACAGCGGAAACACCATATATTTT.

The rearrangement links TRBV6-6 to TRBJ1-5, with D unclear. Germline V gives CDR1 MNHNY, CDR2 SVGAGI (reference sequence). The CDR3 is made up of 13 amino acids. V shed 6 bases and J shed 1 base, with 7 bases lying between them. In nucleotides, the CDR3 is TGTGCCAGCAGGGACGAAAGCAATCAGCCCCAGCATTTT. Residues: CASRDESNQPQHF.

Worth noting for this clonotype: A junction boundary mismatches the germline segment, possibly from a read error. This rearrangement joins TRBV9 to TRBJ2-5; 7 nucleotides line up with TRBD1. CDR3 length: 14 amino acids. CDR1 is SGDLS and CDR2 is YYNGEE in the germline V gene. DNA for the CDR3: TGTGCCAGCGGGGACAGTTTACGACAAGATACCCAGTACTTC. As protein: CASGDSLRQDTQYF. The full variable domain, with the rest looked up from reference TRBV9 and TRBJ2-5, is DSGVTQTPKHLITATGQRVTLRCSPRSGDLSVYWYQQSLDQGLQFLIQYYNGEERAKGNILERFSAQQFPDLHSELNLSSLELGDSALYFCASGDSLRQDTQYFGPGTRLLVL.

The chain carries TRBV29-1 and TRBJ2-3, with 10 bases matching TRBD1. Looked up from germline, CDR1 is SQVTM and CDR2 is ANQGSEA. V was clipped by 7 bases and J by 6 bases; unmatched bases: 10. This CDR3 has 14 residues. CDR3 residues: CSGRQGAFVDTQYF. The CDR3 DNA reads as TGCAGCGGAAGACAGGGGGCCTTCGTCGATACGCAGTATTTT.

The rearrangement links TRBV28 to TRBJ2-7; 13 nucleotides agree with TRBD2. Germline V gives CDR1 MDHEN, CDR2 SYDVKM. CDR3 size: 15 residues. J gave up 3 bases and V 3 bases, and 2 bases lay outside the gene matches. The CDR3 loop reads CASSFTSGGDYEQYV. The CDR3 DNA sequence: TGTGCCAGCAGTTTTACTAGCGGGGGGGACTACGAGCAGTACGTC.

The chain is built from TRBV12-3 or TRBV12-4 and TRBJ2-5; 10 bases agree with TRBD1. CDR3 length: 14 residues. The trim removed 6 bases at V and 2 bases at J, leaving 3 bases unmatched. CDR3 region: CASRDRGRQETQYF. The CDR3, as DNA: TGTGCCAGCAGGGACAGGGGGAGGCAAGAGACCCAGTACTTC.

The table lists this clonotype with a few counts. The chain carries TRBV27 and TRBJ2-5; TRBD2 agrees at 7 bases. CDR1 and CDR2 (germline): MNHEY, SMNVEV (reference sequence). The ends lost 3 bases at V and 0 bases at J; junction bases unmatched: 4. This CDR3 region has 15 residues. CDR3: CASSFWAGDQETQYF. The CDR3 DNA follows: TGTGCCAGCAGTTTCTGGGCGGGGGACCAAGAGACCCAGTACTTC.

This rearrangement joins TRBV12-3 or TRBV12-4 to TRBJ2-3, with D possibly being TRBD1 or TRBD2 (5 bases each). The CDR3 is 14 amino acids. V lost 5 bases and J lost 5, with 14 bases in between. In DNA form, the CDR3 reads TGTGCCAGCAGTCCTACGGGGCGAAGAGATACGCAGTATTTT. Its protein product is CASSPTGRRDTQYF.

This clonotype showed up just a few times. V is TRBV6-5 and J is TRBJ1-5; 8 nucleotides match TRBD1. Germline-derived CDR1 and CDR2 are MNHEY and SVGAGI. Unmatched junction bases numbered 15, after V lost 8 bases and J lost 0 bases. This CDR3 has 18 amino acids. The CDR3 protein is CASGPVSQGVVSNQPQHF. As DNA, the CDR3 is TGTGCCAGCGGCCCTGTTTCACAGGGGGTCGTTAGCAATCAGCCCCAGCATTTT.

This clonotype was counted only a few times. The chain links TRBV29-1 to TRBJ2-1; possible D gene TRBD2, 6 bases. The CDR3 runs to 15 residues. The V end was cut by 7 bases, the J end by 8 bases, with 24 bases between. Germline CDR1 SQVTM, CDR2 ANQGSEA. The DNA of the CDR3 is TGCAGCGCAGCCCTACAGAAGGCCGGGGGATATGAGCAGTTCTTC. Translated, it gives CSAALQKAGGYEQFF.

The rearrangement uses TRBV28 and TRBJ2-7, with D tentatively TRBD1 (6 bases). Trimming removed 2 bases from V and 10 bases from J, with 18 bases in between. The CDR3 is 14 residues long. Germline assignment: CDR1 MDHEN and CDR2 SYDVKM. DNA of the CDR3: TGTGCCAGCAGTTTAAGGGGGACACCTTTCGAACAGTACTTC. This codes for CASSLRGTPFEQYF.

The V call is TRBV10-3, the J call TRBJ1-2, with D maybe TRBD1 (6 bases). Per germline, CDR1 ENHRY and CDR2 SYGVKD. V was pared by 3 bases and J by 3 bases, with 14 bases between. The CDR3 loop spans 15 amino acids. The CDR3 nucleotides are TGTGCCATCAGTGATCCCCGGGGGCCAGACTATGGCTACACCTTC. Translated, it gives CAISDPRGPDYGYTF.

The chain links TRBV9 to TRBJ1-1; 12 positions match TRBD1. This CDR3 comprises 17 residues. Per germline, CDR1 SGDLS and CDR2 YYNGEE. V lost 3 bases, J lost 4 bases, and 10 bases stayed unmatched. In DNA form, the CDR3 reads TGTGCCAGCAGCGCCGGTAGAGGGACAGGGGGCCTCACTGAAGCTTTCTTT. Its protein is CASSAGRGTGGLTEAFF.

The chain employs TRBV6-2 or TRBV6-3 and TRBJ2-2, with D perhaps TRBD2 (6 bases). V was pared by 0 bases and J by 6 bases, with 17 bases between. The CDR3 length is 17 residues. CDR1 and CDR2 from the germline V gene are MNHEY and SVGEGT. This CDR3 is CASSYSLGLSFAGELFF. In nucleotides, the CDR3 is TGTGCCAGCAGTTACTCTCTGGGACTTTCCTTCGCCGGGGAGCTGTTTTTT.

This chain connects TRBV20-1 to TRBJ2-2, with D possibly being TRBD1 (6 bases). This CDR3 spans 14 amino acids. Germline values: CDR1 DFQATT, CDR2 SNEGSKA (reference sequence). Trimming cost V 5 bases and J 0 bases, with 10 bases left between them. In DNA form, the CDR3 reads TGCAGTGCTCGGGACATCGCGAACACCGGGGAGCTGTTTTTT. Translation: CSARDIANTGELFF.

V and J are TRBV3-1 and TRBJ2-5; D remains unclear. The germline V gene encodes CDR1 LGHDT and CDR2 YNNKEL (reference sequence). V shed 3 bases and J shed 3 bases, with 8 bases lying between them. The CDR3 runs to 13 residues. Here the CDR3 DNA reads TGTGCCAGCAGCCATCAGGTTAAAGAGACCCAGTACTTC. Residues: CASSHQVKETQYF.

The genes are TRBV12-3 or TRBV12-4 and TRBJ1-2; TRBD1 might be the D (6 bases). The V end was cut by 8 bases, the J end by 3 bases, with 13 bases between. The CDR3 is 13 amino acids. The CDR3 sequence is CASLGGGDYGYTF. CDR3 bases: TGTGCCAGCCTTGGAGGGGGAGACTATGGCTACACCTTC.

This clonotype was observed a few times. The chain carries TRBV5-6 and TRBJ1-5; tentative D call: TRBD1 (6 bases). Germline V gene lookup returns CDR1 SGHDT and CDR2 YYEEEE. V was cut by 2 bases and J by 0 bases, with 9 bases left in between. CDR3 length: 15 amino acids. The CDR3 region is CASSFGTYSNQPQHF. In DNA form, the CDR3 reads TGTGCCAGCAGCTTTGGGACATATAGCAATCAGCCCCAGCATTTT.

This chain uses TRBV12-3 or TRBV12-4 with TRBJ1-2; unclear D gene. This CDR3 spans 12 amino acids. The germline V and J ends were trimmed by 3 bases and 7 bases, with 9 bases remaining between them. As DNA, the CDR3 is TGTGCCAGCAGTTTCACGGCGCGTGGCTACACCTTC. Translation: CASSFTARGYTF.